Presented here are 28 T cell receptor beta chains from one specimen sequenced in a study of chemoradiotherapy in HPV16-positive cancers. Repertoires were generated with immunoSEQ multiplex PCR, while TCRdb's copy carries only in-frame clones and drops some. This table holds about 68,000 clones, about 90% found once. Sequencing used blood, obtained from a patient who underwent chemoradiotherapy. The receptors stem from a human donor with HPV-associated anogenital cancer.

This rearrangement joins TRBV7-6 to TRBJ2-1; D gene uncertain. The V gene lost 1 base and the J gene lost 0 bases, with 13 bases spanning the gap. Per germline, CDR1 SGHVS and CDR2 FNYEAQ. CDR3 length: 17 residues. CDR3 region: CASSLVGSSSSYNEQFF. The CDR3 region has the DNA TGTGCCAGCAGCTTAGTCGGCAGTTCTAGCTCCTACAATGAGCAGTTCTTC.

This clone was seen a handful of times. This chain connects TRBV19 to TRBJ1-1; unclear D gene. The CDR3 spans 13 residues. The germline CDR1 and CDR2 sequences are LNHDA and SQIVND (reference sequence). Trimming took off 5 bases at V and 4 bases at J, with 11 bases between the two ends. The CDR3 bases are TGTGCCAGTAGTTTACAGAGGCCCACTGAAGCTTTCTTT. The encoded protein is CASSLQRPTEAFF.

V is TRBV18 and J is TRBJ2-3, with 9 nucleotides matching TRBD1. The trim removed 0 bases at V and 6 bases at J, leaving 7 bases unmatched. Germline assignment: CDR1 KGHSH and CDR2 LQKENI. CDR3 size: 16 residues. DNA of the CDR3: TGTGCCAGCTCACCACCTTTGGGACAGGGCGCGGATACGCAGTATTTT. Translating it yields CASSPPLGQGADTQYF.

The chain combines TRBV7-3 with TRBJ2-7; TRBD1 is a possible D gene (6 bases). Germline V gene sequence: CDR1 SGHTA, CDR2 FQGTGA. V was pared by 5 bases and J by 4 bases, with 18 bases between. CDR3 length: 15 amino acids. CDR3: CASSPGARPSYEQYF. CDR3 bases: TGTGCCAGCAGCCCAGGGGCCAGGCCGAGTTACGAGCAGTACTTC.

This chain joins TRBV6-1 and TRBJ1-2, with 11 positions matching TRBD1. Per germline, CDR1 MNHNS and CDR2 SASEGT. This CDR3 contains 15 residues. Germline trimming cut 5 bases from V and 5 bases from J; bases unmatched to any gene: 7. The CDR3 DNA sequence: TGTGCCAGCAGTATCGAGGACAGGGGGCGTTATGGCTACACCTTC. Protein: CASSIEDRGRYGYTF.

This rearrangement joins TRBV7-8 to TRBJ1-1; perhaps TRBD1 as D (5 bases). Per germline, CDR1 SGHVS and CDR2 FQNEAQ. This CDR3 comprises 13 residues. The V and J ends lost 6 bases and 3 bases respectively, with 11 bases between them. CDR3 coding DNA: TGTGCCAGCAGTTGGGGGGTGGACACTGAAGCTTTCTTT. Encoded protein: CASSWGVDTEAFF. The complete variable domain, with remaining parts taken from reference TRBV7-8 and TRBJ1-1, reads GAGVSQSPRYKVAKRGQDVALRCDPISGHVSLFWYQQALGQGPEFLTYFQNEAQLDKSGLPSDRFFAERPEGSVSTLKIQRTQQEDSAVYLCASSWGVDTEAFFGQGTRLTVV.

As DNA, the CDR3 is TGTGCCAGCAGTTTATTTAATTCACCCCTCCACTTT. Residues: CASSLFNSPLHF. The rearrangement links TRBV27 to TRBJ1-6, with no clear D. V was shortened by 1 base and J by 6 bases, with 1 base between the two germline ends. CDR3 length equals 12 residues. Germline CDR1 is MNHEY and CDR2 is SMNVEV (reference sequence).

The chain recombines TRBV28 with TRBJ2-5, with a tentative D call TRBD2 (5 bases). The CDR3 runs to 13 residues. V dropped 6 bases and J dropped 3 bases, with 11 bases sitting between them. Germline CDR1 MDHEN, CDR2 SYDVKM. The CDR3 spells CASSPRGKETQYF. The DNA for the CDR3 is TGTGCCAGCAGCCCCCGGGGTAAAGAGACCCAGTACTTC.

The rearrangement joins TRBV7-9 to TRBJ1-5; D is ambiguous. The CDR3 is made up of 13 amino acids. V dropped 4 bases and J dropped 4 bases, with 8 bases sitting between them. Germline CDR1 is SEHNR and CDR2 is FQNEAQ (reference sequence). Here the CDR3 DNA reads TGTGCCAGCAGCTCCCAGTTGAATCAGCCCCAGCATTTT. Residues: CASSSQLNQPQHF. The full variable domain, completed using reference TRBV7-9 and TRBJ1-5, is DTGVSQNPRHKITKRGQNVTFRCDPISEHNRLYWYRQTLGQGPEFLTYFQNEAQLEKSRLLSDRFSAERPKGSFSTLEIQRTEQGDSAMYLCASSSQLNQPQHFGDGTRLSIL.

The chain carries TRBV4-1 and TRBJ1-4; 7 positions agree with TRBD1. After removal of 2 bases from V and 8 bases from J, the junction contained 11 bases not matched to a gene. Germline loops: CDR1 MGHRA, CDR2 YSYEKL. This CDR3 has 16 amino acids. CDR3 nucleotide sequence: TGCGCCAGCAGCCAACGCTCGACAGGGTCTTCGGAAAAACTGTTTTTT. Translated, it gives CASSQRSTGSSEKLFF.

The V gene is TRBV4-1, the J gene TRBJ1-4; 7 bases fit TRBD1. CDR3 size: 15 residues. With 5 bases clipped from V and 7 bases from J, the junction kept 10 bases outside the gene matches. The germline CDR1 and CDR2 sequences are MGHRA and YSYEKL. CDR3 residues: CASSRLQGSGEKLFF. In DNA, the CDR3 is TGCGCCAGCAGCAGATTACAGGGGTCGGGTGAAAAACTGTTTTTT.

This chain uses TRBV28 with TRBJ2-7; D perhaps matches TRBD1 (6 bases). CDR1 and CDR2 (germline): MDHEN, SYDVKM. CDR3 size: 15 residues. V lost 2 bases and J 3 bases, leaving 14 bases between the germline ends. This CDR3 reads CASSLTWDTDYEQYF. The CDR3 DNA follows: TGTGCCAGCAGTTTAACCTGGGACACCGACTACGAGCAGTACTTC.

V is TRBV7-9 and J is TRBJ1-1; 7 positions agree with TRBD1. J gave up 5 bases and V 1 base, and 7 bases lay outside the gene matches. Germline CDR1 and CDR2: SEHNR and FQNEAQ (reference sequence). The CDR3 sequence is 15 residues long. The CDR3: CASSLDGGTVTEAFF. For the CDR3, the DNA is TGTGCCAGCAGCTTAGACGGGGGGACAGTAACTGAAGCTTTCTTT.

The V call is TRBV29-1, the J call TRBJ1-2, with TRBD1 identical over 9 bases. This CDR3 contains 13 residues. Germline CDR1 is SQVTM and CDR2 is ANQGSEA. V was clipped by 6 bases and J by 4 bases; unmatched bases: 6. The CDR3 nucleotides are TGCAGCGTGGGGGGGGGACAGGGCTATGGCTACACCTTC. It translates to CSVGGGQGYGYTF. Supplemented by reference TRBV29-1 and TRBJ1-2, the full variable domain reads SAVISQKPSRDICQRGTSLTIQCQVDSQVTMMFWYRQQPGQSLTLIATANQGSEATYESGFVIDKFPISRPNLTFSTLTVSNMSPEDSSIYLCSVGGGQGYGYTFGSGTRLTVV.

The gene calls are TRBV5-1 and TRBJ2-7, with D tentatively TRBD2 (6 bases). The V gene's germline CDR1 is SGHRS and CDR2 YFSETQ. There are 14 residues in the CDR3. The germline V and J ends were trimmed by 0 bases and 1 base, with 8 bases remaining between them. CDR3 region: CASSLAGVSYEQYF. CDR3 in DNA: TGCGCCAGCAGCTTGGCGGGGGTATCCTACGAGCAGTACTTC.

This clone occurred once. The J gene is TRBJ2-5, the V gene TRBV9; tentatively, D is TRBD1 or TRBD2 (5 bases each). The germline V gene has CDR1 SGDLS and CDR2 YYNGEE. The germline V and J ends were trimmed by 0 bases and 5 bases, with 17 bases remaining between them. CDR3 length: 16 residues. The CDR3 DNA reads as TGTGCCAGCAGCGTAGGAGGGACGGTGGACGCGGAGACCCAGTACTTC. This gives the protein CASSVGGTVDAETQYF. The full variable domain, completed using reference TRBV9 and TRBJ2-5, is DSGVTQTPKHLITATGQRVTLRCSPRSGDLSVYWYQQSLDQGLQFLIQYYNGEERAKGNILERFSAQQFPDLHSELNLSSLELGDSALYFCASSVGGTVDAETQYFGPGTRLLVL.

The chain has TRBV2 and TRBJ2-5, with 7 bases aligning to TRBD2. The J segment lost 5 bases and the V segment lost 8 bases, leaving 2 bases of the junction unmatched. The CDR3 covers 11 residues. The V gene's germline CDR1 is SNHLY and CDR2 FYNNEI. In DNA, the CDR3 is TGTGCCAGCCGGGACTACGAGACCCAGTACTTC. Residues: CASRDYETQYF. Together with reference TRBV2 and TRBJ2-5, the CDR3 gives the full variable domain: EPEVTQTPSHQVTQMGQEVILRCVPISNHLYFYWYRQILGQKVEFLVSFYNNEISEKSEIFDDQFSVERPDGSNFTLKIRSTKLEDSAMYFCASRDYETQYFGPGTRLLVL.

This rearrangement joins TRBV19 to TRBJ1-1; 10 nucleotides line up with TRBD1. CDR3 length: 17 residues. Losses at the gene ends were 5 bases for V and 3 bases for J; bases not matched to a gene: 12. Per germline, CDR1 LNHDA and CDR2 SQIVND (reference sequence). In DNA, the CDR3 is TGTGCCAGTAGTCCCTCACCCCGGACAGGGGGATACACTGAAGCTTTCTTT. Protein sequence: CASSPSPRTGGYTEAFF.

The rearrangement joins TRBV6-1 to TRBJ2-7; no clear D. The CDR3 is made up of 12 amino acids. Germline values: CDR1 MNHNS, CDR2 SASEGT. V dropped 8 bases and J dropped 2 bases, with 10 bases sitting between them. The CDR3 nucleotides read TGTGCCAGCGCGGACCCAACCTACGAGCAGTACTTC. It translates to CASADPTYEQYF.

The CDR3 DNA sequence: TGCAGCGTTGAAGATCTTCAGTGGGCCGACACAGGGGCGCTCTATGGCTACACCTTC. As protein: CSVEDLQWADTGALYGYTF. This chain links TRBV29-1 with TRBJ1-2; 7 nucleotides agree with TRBD1. CDR3 length: 19 residues. Germline-derived CDR1 and CDR2 are SQVTM and ANQGSEA. Unmatched junction bases numbered 20, after V lost 0 bases and J lost 4 bases.

This clone has only a few counts. The chain uses TRBV27 and TRBJ1-1; 8 bases match TRBD1. The CDR3 extends over 13 amino acids. CDR1 MNHEY and CDR2 SMNVEV come from the germline V gene (reference sequence). The trim removed 4 bases at V and 4 bases at J, leaving 2 bases unmatched. For the CDR3, the DNA is TGTGCCAGCAGTTATACAGGGGGCACTGAAGCTTTCTTT. Its protein product is CASSYTGGTEAFF.

The genes are TRBV5-4 and TRBJ2-5, with 10 bases matching TRBD1. J gave up 1 base and V 4 bases, and 7 bases lay outside the gene matches. Germline V gene sequence: CDR1 SGHNT, CDR2 YYREEE (reference sequence). CDR3 length: 16 amino acids. The CDR3: CASSKDRGWGQETQYF. For the CDR3, the DNA is TGTGCCAGCAGCAAGGACAGGGGGTGGGGCCAAGAGACCCAGTACTTC. The full variable domain, completed using reference TRBV5-4 and TRBJ2-5, is ETGVTQSPTHLIKTRGQQVTLRCSSQSGHNTVSWYQQALGQGPQFIFQYYREEENGRGNFPPRFSGLQFPNYSSELNVNALELDDSALYLCASSKDRGWGQETQYFGPGTRLLVL.

This clone showed up just a few times. The chain employs TRBV7-9 and TRBJ2-2; 7 bases are shared with TRBD2. The germline gives CDR1 SEHNR, CDR2 FQNEAQ (reference sequence). The CDR3 runs to 15 residues. V lost 4 bases to trimming and J lost 10 bases; unmatched junction nucleotides: 12. The chain's CDR3 is CASSSSGPEVSELFF. CDR3 in DNA: TGTGCCAGCAGCTCTAGCGGCCCTGAGGTTTCGGAGCTGTTTTTT.

This chain joins TRBV10-2 and TRBJ2-7; 7 bases align to TRBD1. The CDR3 has 15 residues. The junction had 5 bases not matched to a gene; V was cut back by 3 bases and J by 0 bases. The germline CDR1 and CDR2 sequences are WSHSY and SAAADI. This chain's CDR3 is CASSDQDRTSYEQYF. The CDR3 DNA sequence: TGCGCCAGCAGTGATCAGGACAGGACCTCCTACGAGCAGTACTTC.

This chain links TRBV5-1 with TRBJ2-1, with 12 positions matching TRBD2. The V and J ends lost 4 bases and 4 bases, in that order; junction bases with no gene match: 3. The germline gives CDR1 SGHRS, CDR2 YFSETQ. The CDR3 loop spans 15 amino acids. DNA of the CDR3: TGCGCCAGCAGCACGCTAGCGGGGGGGTACAATGAGCAGTTCTTC. This codes for CASSTLAGGYNEQFF.

The genes are TRBV28 and TRBJ1-2; the match to TRBD1 covers 8 bases. There are 14 residues in the CDR3. V lost 4 bases, J lost 5 bases, and 6 bases stayed unmatched. Germline CDR1 and CDR2: MDHEN and SYDVKM. This CDR3 is CASSWGQGAYGYTF. CDR3 sequence (DNA): TGTGCCAGCAGTTGGGGGCAGGGGGCTTATGGCTACACCTTC.

This clone appeared a single time. The gene calls are TRBV19 and TRBJ2-7; D may be TRBD2 (6 bases). This CDR3 spans 13 amino acids. Germline V lookup: CDR1 LNHDA, CDR2 SQIVND (reference sequence). Between the trimmed V and J ends, which lost 5 bases and 7 bases, there was a span of 15 bases. The CDR3 DNA is TGTGCCAGTAGTTATGCGGAGGGTTTAGAGCAGTACTTC. Protein sequence: CASSYAEGLEQYF.

V usage is TRBV6-1 and J usage is TRBJ2-3; D gene uncertain. The CDR3 runs to 13 residues. Looked up from germline, CDR1 is MNHNS and CDR2 is SASEGT. V lost 2 bases and J 9 bases, leaving 12 bases between the germline ends. CDR3 coding DNA: TGTGCCAGCAGTGAAATTGGTTGGAGAACGCAGTATTTT. Translation: CASSEIGWRTQYF.